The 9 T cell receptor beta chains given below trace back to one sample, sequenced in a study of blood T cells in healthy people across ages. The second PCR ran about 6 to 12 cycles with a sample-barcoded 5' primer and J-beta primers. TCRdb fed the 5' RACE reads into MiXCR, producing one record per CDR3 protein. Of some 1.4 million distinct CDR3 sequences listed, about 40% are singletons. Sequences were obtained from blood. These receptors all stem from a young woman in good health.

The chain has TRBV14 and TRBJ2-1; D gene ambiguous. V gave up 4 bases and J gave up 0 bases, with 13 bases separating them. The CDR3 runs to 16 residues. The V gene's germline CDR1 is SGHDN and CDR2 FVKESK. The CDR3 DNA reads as TGTGCCAGCAGCCCTCCGGGCACCCTCTCCTACAATGAGCAGTTCTTC. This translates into CASSPPGTLSYNEQFF.

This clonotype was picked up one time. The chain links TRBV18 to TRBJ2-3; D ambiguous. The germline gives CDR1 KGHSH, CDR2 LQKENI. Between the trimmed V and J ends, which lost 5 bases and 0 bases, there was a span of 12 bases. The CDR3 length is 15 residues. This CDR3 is CASSKRALSTDTQYF. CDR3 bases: TGTGCCAGCTCAAAACGGGCTTTGAGCACAGATACGCAGTATTTT.

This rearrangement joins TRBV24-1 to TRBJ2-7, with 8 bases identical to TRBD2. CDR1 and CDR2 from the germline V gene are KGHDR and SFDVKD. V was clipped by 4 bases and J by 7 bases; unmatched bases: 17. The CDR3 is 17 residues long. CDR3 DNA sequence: TGTGCCACCAGTGAGGCTGCTTCGCGGGAGGCCGTCTTGGAGCAGTACTTC. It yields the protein CATSEAASREAVLEQYF.

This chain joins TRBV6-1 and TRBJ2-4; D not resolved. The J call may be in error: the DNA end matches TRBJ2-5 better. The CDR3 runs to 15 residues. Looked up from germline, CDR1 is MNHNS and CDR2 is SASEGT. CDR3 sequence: CASSEAGGVRQTQYF. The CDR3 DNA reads TGTGCCAGCAGTGAAGCGGGTGGGGTTCGGCAGACCCAGTACTTC.

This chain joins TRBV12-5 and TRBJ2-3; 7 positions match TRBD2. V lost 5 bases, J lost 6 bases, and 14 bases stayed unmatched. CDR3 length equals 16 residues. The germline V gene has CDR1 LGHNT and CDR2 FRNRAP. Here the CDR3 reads CASGTGTTPGRDTQYF. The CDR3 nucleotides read TGTGCTAGTGGTACCGGGACTACCCCAGGGCGGGATACGCAGTATTTT.

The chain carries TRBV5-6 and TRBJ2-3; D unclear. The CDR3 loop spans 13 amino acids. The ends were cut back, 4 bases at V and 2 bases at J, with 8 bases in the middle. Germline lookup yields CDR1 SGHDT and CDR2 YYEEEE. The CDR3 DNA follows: TGTGCCAGCAGCGAATCTACCACAGATACGCAGTATTTT. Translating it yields CASSESTTDTQYF.

CDR3 coding DNA: TGCAGTGTGGGTGGCGGGAATTCACCCCTCCACTTT. Its protein is CSVGGGNSPLHF. The gene calls are TRBV20-1 and TRBJ1-6; the D is unclear. With 7 bases removed from V and 7 bases from J, the gap between germline ends came to 11 bases. This CDR3 has 12 amino acids. CDR1 is DFQATT, CDR2 SNEGSKA, per germline (reference sequence).

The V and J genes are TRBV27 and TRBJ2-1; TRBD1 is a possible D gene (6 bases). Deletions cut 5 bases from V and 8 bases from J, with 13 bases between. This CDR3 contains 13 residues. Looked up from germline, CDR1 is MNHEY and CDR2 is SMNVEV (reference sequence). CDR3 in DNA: TGTGCCAGCAGTCCGGTAGAGGGGGATGAGCAGTTCTTC. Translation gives CASSPVEGDEQFF.

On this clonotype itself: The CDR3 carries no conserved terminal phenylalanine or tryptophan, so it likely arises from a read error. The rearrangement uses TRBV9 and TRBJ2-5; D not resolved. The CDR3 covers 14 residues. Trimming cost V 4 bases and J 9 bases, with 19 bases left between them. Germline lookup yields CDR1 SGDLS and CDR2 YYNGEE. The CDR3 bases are TGTGCCAGCAGCCCTTCAGTTGCCCCCTCGGCCCAGTACGTC. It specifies CASSPSVAPSAQYV.